The rows below give T cell receptor beta chains drawn from one sample of a study of cytomegalovirus exposure and HLA in healthy donors. Here immunoSEQ multiplex PCR was the method, and the copy in TCRdb shows in-frame clones only, minus some. The data contain some 110,000 clones, 88% of them seen just once; the ten biggest clones take up about 4%. Sequencing was done on a sample of PBMCs. The receptors were sampled from a man in his late teens or twenties in good health and CMV-seropositive. Each CDR3 is given with its conserved first and last residue. A D gene is named only where the DNA matches it firmly. Size tells how often a clone was seen (once, few, many) or the class of an expanded clone, and some rows leave it out.

abundance	len	v_gene	j_gene	d_gene	CDR3aa	CDR3nt
-	13	TRBV2	TRBJ2-3	TRBD1	CASSRDRPDTQYF	TGTGCCAGCAGCCGGGACAGACCAGATACGCAGTATTTT
-	16	TRBV9	TRBJ1-3	TRBD1	CASSMGQEGSGNTIYF	TGTGCCAGCAGCATGGGACAGGAAGGCTCCGGAAACACCATATATTTT
-	16	TRBV4-1	TRBJ2-2	TRBD2	CASSQVAGTNTGELFF	TGCGCCAGCAGCCAGGTAGCGGGGACGAACACCGGGGAGCTGTTTTTT
-	14	TRBV6-5	TRBJ1-4	-	CASSYRGKGEKLFF	TGTGCCAGCAGTTACCGGGGGAAGGGTGAAAAACTGTTTTTT
few	12	TRBV19	TRBJ2-7	-	CASSAGNYEQYF	TGTGCCAGTAGCGCAGGTAACTACGAGCAGTACTTC
-	15	TRBV7-9	TRBJ2-7	-	CASSLTTGRYYEQYF	TGTGCCAGCAGCTTGACGACAGGTCGCTACTACGAGCAGTACTTC
once	14	TRBV7-9	TRBJ2-1	-	CASSLYDSLNEQFF	TGTGCCAGCAGCCTATATGACAGCCTCAATGAGCAGTTCTTC
once	16	TRBV11-2	TRBJ2-7	TRBD2	CASSLGGGTVSYEQYF	TGTGCCAGCAGCTTAGGGGGGGGGACCGTATCCTACGAGCAGTACTTC
-	14	TRBV10-2	TRBJ2-7	-	CASSESRGAREQYF	TGCGCCAGCAGTGAGTCCCGGGGGGCGCGGGAGCAGTACTTC
-	15	TRBV6-1	TRBJ1-5	-	CASSGPGYSNQPQHF	TGTGCCAGCAGTGGCCCAGGATATAGCAATCAGCCCCAGCATTTT
-	18	TRBV19	TRBJ1-1	-	CASSIVSLMRPGNTEAFF	TGTGCCAGTAGTATCGTATCTTTAATGAGGCCGGGGAACACTGAAGCTTTCTTT
-	16	TRBV28	TRBJ2-1	TRBD2	CASSSPSGRGDNEQFF	TGTGCCAGCAGTTCTCCTAGCGGACGGGGGGACAATGAGCAGTTCTTC
-	17	TRBV25-1	TRBJ2-7	TRBD1	CASSPLKGGAGFYEQYF	TGTGCCAGCAGCCCCCTTAAAGGGGGCGCAGGCTTCTACGAGCAGTACTTC
-	12	TRBV7-8	TRBJ1-1	-	CASSYSGTEAFF	TGTGCCAGCAGCTATTCAGGGACTGAAGCTTTCTTT
-	14	TRBV6-1	TRBJ2-3	-	CASSERDGTDTQYF	TGTGCCAGCAGTGAGCGGGACGGCACAGATACGCAGTATTTT
once	16	TRBV19	TRBJ2-3	TRBD2	CASSTSGGAPPDTQYF	TGTGCCAGTAGCACTAGCGGGGGCGCCCCACCAGATACGCAGTATTTT
-	15	TRBV15	TRBJ2-7	TRBD1	CATSLIADRGLEQYF	TGTGCCACCAGTCTTATCGCGGATAGGGGGCTCGAGCAGTACTTC
-	16	TRBV30	TRBJ1-4	-	CAWSVGGAATNEKLFF	TGTGCCTGGAGTGTAGGGGGAGCGGCAACTAATGAAAAACTGTTTTTT
-	15	TRBV6-4	TRBJ2-3	-	CASSDSSRVADTQYF	TGTGCCAGCAGTGACTCAAGCAGGGTGGCAGATACGCAGTATTTT
-	17	TRBV19	TRBJ1-5	TRBD1	CASSIGQGSAGFQPQHF	TGTGCCAGTAGTATCGGACAGGGATCGGCTGGCTTTCAGCCCCAGCATTTT
-	14	TRBV11-2	TRBJ2-5	-	CASSSRSGRETQYF	TGTGCCAGCAGCTCCCGGTCGGGGAGGGAGACCCAGTACTTC
-	15	TRBV29-1	TRBJ2-1	TRBD2	CSATAGAGAYNEQFF	TGCAGCGCTACGGCCGGAGCGGGGGCCTACAATGAGCAGTTCTTC
few	15	TRBV27	TRBJ1-6	TRBD1	CASSLGTENNSPLHF	TGTGCCAGCAGTTTGGGGACAGAAAATAATTCACCCCTCCACTTT
-	12	TRBV27	TRBJ1-2	TRBD1	CAGRQGEYGYTF	TGTGCCGGTCGACAGGGCGAGTATGGCTACACCTTC
-	15	TRBV7-6	TRBJ2-5	TRBD2	CASSFVTSDQETQYF	TGTGCCAGCAGCTTCGTGACTAGCGACCAAGAGACCCAGTACTTC
-	13	TRBV6-1	TRBJ1-5	-	CASSDAGLQPQHF	TGTGCCAGCAGTGATGCGGGGCTTCAGCCCCAGCATTTT
-	15	TRBV10-3	TRBJ1-2	-	CAISPTELKPRGYTF	TGTGCCATCAGTCCGACAGAATTAAAGCCGCGGGGCTACACCTTC
-	13	TRBV6-4	TRBJ1-1	TRBD1	CASRGQGRTEAFF	TGTGCCAGCAGGGGACAGGGGAGGACTGAAGCTTTCTTT
-	16	TRBV18	TRBJ2-5	-	CASSPPTYSGQETQYF	TGTGCCAGCTCACCCCCTACTTACAGCGGACAAGAGACCCAGTACTTC
-	16	TRBV5-1	TRBJ1-4	-	CASSPQLGATNEKLFF	TGCGCCAGCAGCCCGCAATTAGGGGCAACTAATGAAAAACTGTTTTTT
-	12	TRBV27	TRBJ2-2	-	CASRGPGGELFF	TGTGCCAGCAGGGGCCCCGGCGGGGAGCTGTTTTTT
once	13	TRBV27	TRBJ2-1	-	CASSFKLADEQFF	TGTGCCAGCAGTTTTAAGTTAGCGGATGAGCAGTTCTTC
-	15	TRBV6-6	TRBJ2-5	TRBD1	CASSKPGQVAETQYF	TGTGCCAGCAGTAAGCCGGGACAGGTCGCAGAGACCCAGTACTTC
-	13	TRBV19	TRBJ1-5	-	CASTTTGNQPQHF	TGTGCCAGTACCACGACAGGTAATCAGCCCCAGCATTTT
-	17	TRBV11-3	TRBJ2-3	TRBD2	CASSLGLVAGGEDTQYF	TGTGCCAGCAGCTTAGGTTTGGTAGCGGGGGGGGAAGATACGCAGTATTTT
-	12	TRBV7-2	TRBJ1-1	-	CASSLRDTEAFF	TGTGCCAGCAGCTTACGGGACACTGAAGCTTTCTTT
-	17	TRBV4-3	TRBJ2-1	TRBD1	CASSLRPGGTGGDEQFF	TGCGCCAGCAGCCTCCGTCCGGGGGGCACAGGGGGCGATGAGCAGTTCTTC
-	12	TRBV28	TRBJ1-5	-	CASYRGNQPQHF	TGTGCCAGTTACAGGGGCAATCAGCCCCAGCATTTT